Below are 18 T cell receptor beta chains sequenced from a single sample in a study of blood T cell repertoires in COVID-19. The method was immunoSEQ multiplex PCR; TCRdb's version includes in-frame clones alone and lacks a portion of them. Of 250,000 or so clones in the sample, more than 75% are singletons; the top ten hold less than 3%. Material: PBMCs or T cells enriched from blood (not recorded which). Receptors were obtained from a woman aged 18 to 35 who had recovered from COVID-19.

The J gene is TRBJ2-5, the V gene TRBV18; D not resolved. The V gene's germline CDR1 is KGHSH and CDR2 LQKENI. CDR3 length: 15 residues. The V end lost 6 bases, the J end lost 2 bases, and 16 bases lay between the germline ends. CDR3 coding DNA: TGTGCCAGCTCTCCATTGAGCTGGTATCAAGAGACCCAGTACTTC. The encoded protein is CASSPLSWYQETQYF. The whole variable domain, filled in from reference TRBV18 and TRBJ2-5, reads NAGVMQNPRHLVRRRGQEARLRCSPMKGHSHVYWYRQLPEEGLKFMVYLQKENIIDESGMPKERFSAEFPKEGPSILRIQQVVRGDSAAYFCASSPLSWYQETQYFGPGTRLLVL.

V gene TRBV3-1 (or the pseudogene TRBV3-2) combines with J gene TRBJ2-4, with D maybe TRBD1 (6 bases). The CDR3 has 16 amino acids. The ends were cut back, 0 bases at V and 7 bases at J, with 16 bases in the middle. The germline V gene encodes CDR1 LGHDT and CDR2 YNNKEL (reference sequence). CDR3 loop: CASSQDGGGLGNIQYF. The CDR3 DNA follows: TGTGCCAGCAGCCAAGATGGGGGCGGGCTGGGGAACATTCAGTACTTC.

The CDR3 DNA is TGTGCCAGCAGCCGGATAGCGGGACCTGCGGGGGAGACCCAGTACTTC. As protein: CASSRIAGPAGETQYF. V is TRBV7-2 and J is TRBJ2-5, with TRBD2 identical over 8 bases. Germline CDR1 and CDR2: SGHTA and FQGNSA. V gave up 5 bases and J gave up 5 bases; unmatched junction bases: 13. The CDR3 is 16 amino acids.

V usage is TRBV10-3 and J usage is TRBJ2-2; 9 positions agree with TRBD1. CDR3 length equals 16 residues. Germline assignment: CDR1 ENHRY and CDR2 SYGVKD. V lost 8 bases and J lost 7; bases outside the gene matches: 14. DNA of the CDR3: TGTGCCATCGGCGGCTCGCCGGGACAGGGATTCGGGGAGCTGTTTTTT. It translates to CAIGGSPGQGFGELFF.

The chain employs TRBV3-1 (or the pseudogene TRBV3-2) and TRBJ2-7; 14 nucleotides align to TRBD2. Per the germline V gene, CDR1 is LGHDT and CDR2 is YNNKEL (reference sequence). With V trimmed by 4 bases and J by 6 bases, 5 bases remained unmatched. The CDR3 runs to 15 residues. This chain's CDR3 is CASSPGLAGVGEQYF. In DNA, the CDR3 is TGTGCCAGCAGCCCGGGACTAGCGGGAGTCGGCGAGCAGTACTTC.

This clone was counted a single time. The chain carries TRBV6-1 and TRBJ1-1; D is unresolved. Trimming left V 1 base short and J 0 bases short, with 21 bases between. Germline V gene data show CDR1 as MNHNS and CDR2 as SASEGT. This CDR3 comprises 19 residues. As DNA, the CDR3 is TGTGCCAGCAGTGAAGGTAGACGGGAATCCCCTTCTATGAACACTGAAGCTTTCTTT. It yields the protein CASSEGRRESPSMNTEAFF.

The V gene is TRBV30, the J gene TRBJ1-6, with 11 positions matching TRBD1. Germline CDR1 GTSNPN, CDR2 SVGIG (reference sequence). J was trimmed by 9 bases and V by 5 bases; bases with no gene match: 3. The CDR3 has 13 amino acids. CDR3 loop: CAWAGTGGSPLHF. The CDR3 DNA follows: TGTGCCTGGGCCGGGACAGGGGGTTCACCCCTCCACTTT.

In DNA form, the CDR3 reads TGTGCCACCAGCAGAGATCTACTTAACTCCTACGAGCAGTACTTC. Translating gives CATSRDLLNSYEQYF. V gene TRBV15 combines with J gene TRBJ2-7; D is uncertain. CDR1 LNHNV and CDR2 YYDKDF come from the germline V gene (reference sequence). Between the trimmed V and J ends, which lost 0 bases and 0 bases, there was a span of 9 bases. CDR3 size: 15 residues. Together with reference TRBV15 and TRBJ2-7, the CDR3 gives the full variable domain: DAMVIQNPRYQVTQFGKPVTLSCSQTLNHNVMYWYQQKSSQAPKLLFHYYDKDFNNEADTPDNFQSRRPNTSFCFLDIRSPGLGDTAMYLCATSRDLLNSYEQYFGPGTRLTVT.

This clone showed up just a few times. This chain links TRBV3-1 (or the pseudogene TRBV3-2) with TRBJ1-2; 10 nucleotides align to TRBD1. V was pared by 0 bases and J by 6 bases, with 4 bases of the junction left unmatched. Germline-derived CDR1 and CDR2 are LGHDT and YNNKEL (reference sequence). The CDR3 sequence is 15 residues long. For the CDR3, the DNA is TGTGCCAGCAGCCAAGAAGACAGGGGGCGTCATGGCTACACCTTC. Residues: CASSQEDRGRHGYTF.

The V and J genes are TRBV16 and TRBJ2-1, with D tentatively TRBD2 (6 bases). The germline V gene has CDR1 KGHSY and CDR2 FQNENV. CDR3 length: 13 amino acids. V gave up 1 base and J gave up 8 bases, with 9 bases separating them. CDR3 sequence (DNA): TGTGCCAGCAGCCAATGGAGGGGCGATGAGCAGTTCTTC. It yields the protein CASSQWRGDEQFF.

V is TRBV15 and J is TRBJ1-2; 11 bases align to TRBD1. The CDR3 covers 20 residues. The germline gives CDR1 LNHNV, CDR2 YYDKDF (reference sequence). J was trimmed by 8 bases and V by 0 bases; bases with no gene match: 20. CDR3 sequence (DNA): TGTGCCACCAGCAGAGATTTCTTAACGTGGGGTTCGGGACAGGGGGAAGGCTACACCTTC. Its protein is CATSRDFLTWGSGQGEGYTF.

The rearrangement uses TRBV10-1 and TRBJ2-3; 8 bases match TRBD1. The CDR3 contains 17 residues. Germline CDR1 is WNHNN and CDR2 is SYGVQD (reference sequence). Trimming at V came to 1 base and at J to 1 base, leaving 7 bases not matched to a gene. The CDR3 DNA is TGCGCCAGCAGTGAGTTCCTTACAGGGGGTGGCACAGATACGCAGTATTTT. This translates into CASSEFLTGGGTDTQYF.

The chain joins TRBV14 to TRBJ1-6; 8 nucleotides align to TRBD1. V shed 5 bases, J shed 5 bases, and the junction held 8 bases outside the gene matches. CDR1 and CDR2 (germline): SGHDN, FVKESK. CDR3 length: 16 residues. Here the CDR3 DNA reads TGTGCCAGCAGCTCAAGAGTGGACAGGGATAATTCACCCCTCCACTTT. The encoded protein is CASSSRVDRDNSPLHF.

The chain links TRBV4-1 to TRBJ2-2; 10 bases are shared with TRBD2. The CDR3 extends over 17 amino acids. V gave up 1 base and J gave up 6 bases; unmatched junction bases: 8. Germline V lookup: CDR1 MGHRA, CDR2 YSYEKL. The CDR3 region is CASSQGRAGGPSGELFF. The DNA for the CDR3 is TGCGCCAGCAGCCAAGGCCGAGCGGGAGGGCCTTCCGGGGAGCTGTTTTTT.

J is TRBJ2-1 and V is TRBV19; 10 nucleotides align to TRBD2. The V segment lost 10 bases and the J segment 7 bases; nucleotides outside the gene matches: 13. CDR3 length equals 15 residues. Germline CDR1 and CDR2: LNHDA and SQIVND (reference sequence). The CDR3, as DNA: TGTGCCACCAAAAGAGCGGGAGGGCCGGGTAATGAGCAGTTCTTC. This encodes CATKRAGGPGNEQFF.

The chain combines TRBV5-8 with TRBJ2-7; 10 nucleotides match TRBD2. The CDR3 consists of 15 residues. The germline V gene has CDR1 SGHTS and CDR2 YDEGEE. J was trimmed by 3 bases and V by 0 bases; bases with no gene match: 3. CDR3 sequence (DNA): TGTGCCAGCAGCTTGGTAGGGACTAGCGTCTACGAGCAGTACTTC. This sequence encodes CASSLVGTSVYEQYF.

The rearrangement uses TRBV2 and TRBJ2-1, with 10 bases lining up with TRBD2. After removal of 6 bases from V and 9 bases from J, the junction contained 11 bases not matched to a gene. CDR3 length: 15 amino acids. The germline gives CDR1 SNHLY, CDR2 FYNNEI. CDR3 in amino acids: CASSAGLAGAGEQFF. The CDR3, as DNA: TGTGCCAGCAGCGCCGGGCTAGCGGGAGCAGGTGAGCAGTTCTTC.

V usage is TRBV6-5 and J usage is TRBJ1-4; 7 positions agree with TRBD1. CDR1 and CDR2 from the germline V gene are MNHEY and SVGAGI. The CDR3 is made up of 13 amino acids. V shed 7 bases, J shed 6 bases, and the junction held 5 bases outside the gene matches. The CDR3 nucleotides read TGTGCCAGCACTTTTGGGACAGATGAAAAACTGTTTTTT. This encodes CASTFGTDEKLFF.